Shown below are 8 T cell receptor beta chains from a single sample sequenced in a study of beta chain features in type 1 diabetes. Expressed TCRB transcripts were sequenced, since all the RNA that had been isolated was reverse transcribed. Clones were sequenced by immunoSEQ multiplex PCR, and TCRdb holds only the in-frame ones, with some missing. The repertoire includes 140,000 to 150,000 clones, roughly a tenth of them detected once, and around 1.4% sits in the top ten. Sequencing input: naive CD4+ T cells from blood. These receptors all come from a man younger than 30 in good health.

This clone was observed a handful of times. In nucleotides, the CDR3 is TGTGCCAGTTCGCGGACACCCTATAATTCACCCCTCCACTTT. It translates to CASSRTPYNSPLHF. The chain has TRBV6-5 and TRBJ1-6; possible D gene TRBD1, 5 bases. The germline gives CDR1 MNHEY, CDR2 SVGAGI. The CDR3 is made up of 14 amino acids. V gave up 9 bases and J gave up 2 bases, with 11 bases separating them.

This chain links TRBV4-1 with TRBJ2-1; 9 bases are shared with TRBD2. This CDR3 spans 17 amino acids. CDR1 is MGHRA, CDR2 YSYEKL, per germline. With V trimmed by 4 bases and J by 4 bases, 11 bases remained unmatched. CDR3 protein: CASSRGGLAGGYNEQFF. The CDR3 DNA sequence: TGCGCCAGCAGCCGAGGGGGTTTGGCGGGGGGGTACAATGAGCAGTTCTTC.

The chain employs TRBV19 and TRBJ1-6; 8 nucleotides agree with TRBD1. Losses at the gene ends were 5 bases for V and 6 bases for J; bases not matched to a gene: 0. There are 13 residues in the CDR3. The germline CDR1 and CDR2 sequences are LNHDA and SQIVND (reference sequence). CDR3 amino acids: CASSGQGNSPLHF. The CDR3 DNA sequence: TGTGCCAGTAGTGGACAGGGTAATTCACCCCTCCACTTT.

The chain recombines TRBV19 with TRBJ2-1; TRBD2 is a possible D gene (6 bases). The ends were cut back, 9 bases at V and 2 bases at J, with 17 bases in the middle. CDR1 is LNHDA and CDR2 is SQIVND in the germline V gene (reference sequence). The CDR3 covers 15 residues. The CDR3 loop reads CASESGTAAYNEQFF. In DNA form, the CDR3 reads TGTGCCAGCGAGTCCGGGACTGCCGCCTACAATGAGCAGTTCTTC. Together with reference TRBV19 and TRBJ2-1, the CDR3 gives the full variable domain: DGGITQSPKYLFRKEGQNVTLSCEQNLNHDAMYWYRQDPGQGLRLIYYSQIVNDFQKGDIAEGYSVSREKKESFPLTVTSAQKNPTAFYLCASESGTAAYNEQFFGPGTRLTVL.

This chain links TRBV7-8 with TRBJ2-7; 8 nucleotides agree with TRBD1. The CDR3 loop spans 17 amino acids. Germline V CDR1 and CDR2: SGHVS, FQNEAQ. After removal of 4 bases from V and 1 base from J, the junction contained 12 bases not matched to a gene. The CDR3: CASSSLGQAVHSYEQYF. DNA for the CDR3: TGTGCCAGCAGCTCCCTGGGACAGGCGGTTCATTCCTACGAGCAGTACTTC.

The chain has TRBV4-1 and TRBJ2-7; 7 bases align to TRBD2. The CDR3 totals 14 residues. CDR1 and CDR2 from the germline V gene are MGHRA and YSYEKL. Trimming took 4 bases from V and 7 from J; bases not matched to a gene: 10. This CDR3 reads CASSLLLAEGEQYF. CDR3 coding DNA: TGCGCCAGCAGCCTTCTTCTAGCGGAGGGAGAGCAGTACTTC.

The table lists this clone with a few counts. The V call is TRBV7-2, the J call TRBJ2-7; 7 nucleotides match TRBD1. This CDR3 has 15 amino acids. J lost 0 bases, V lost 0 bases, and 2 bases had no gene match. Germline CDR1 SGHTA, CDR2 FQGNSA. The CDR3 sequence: CASSLARTGSYEQYF. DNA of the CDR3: TGTGCCAGCAGCTTAGCGCGGACAGGCTCCTACGAGCAGTACTTC.

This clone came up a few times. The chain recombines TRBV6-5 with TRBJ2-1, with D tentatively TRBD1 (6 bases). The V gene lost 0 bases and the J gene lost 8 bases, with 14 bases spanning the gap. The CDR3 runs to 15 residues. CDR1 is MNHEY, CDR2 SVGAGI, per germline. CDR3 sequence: CASSYSGQGMYEQFF. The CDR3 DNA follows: TGTGCCAGCAGTTACTCTGGCCAGGGGATGTATGAGCAGTTCTTC.